The clone carrying this T cell receptor (beta chain) occurred a few times. The junction had 6 bases not matched to a gene; V was cut back by 5 bases and J by 6 bases. The CDR3 has 13 residues. From germline, CDR1 is SNHLY and CDR2 FYNNEI. The record originates from a study of blood T cell repertoires in COVID-19. As handled by the study authors: Estimated nucleated cell counts came from reference gene primer amplification. Produced via immunoSEQ multiplex PCR; TCRdb's table is partial and in-frame only. The D gene and trimming were derived from the DNA, and the V and J assignments and clone size from that table. Here the sample spans some 220,000 clones, around 80% being singletons.

The specimen sequenced was peripheral blood. This TCR came from an older woman with acute or convalescent COVID-19. This chain connects TRBV2 to TRBJ1-2, with 7 positions matching TRBD1. The CDR3 loop reads CASSIKTGNGYTF. The CDR3 region has the DNA TGTGCCAGCAGTATAAAGACAGGGAATGGCTACACCTTC.